The 19 T cell receptor beta chains given below trace back to one sample, sequenced in a study of blood T cell dynamics during melanoma immunotherapy. The table came from immunoSEQ multiplex PCR; TCRdb's copy has only in-frame clones and leaves some out. The sample gives around 880 clones, about nine tenths of which show up once; over 8% is in the top ten. Time point defined: pre-treatment baseline. The starting material was cell-free DNA from blood, obtained from a patient treated with checkpoint blockade. The receptor source for this set is a human donor with melanoma.

The table lists this clone with a count of one. The CDR3 protein is CASSLDGYEQYF. DNA of the CDR3: TGTGCCAGCAGCTTGGACGGATACGAGCAGTACTTC. The genes are TRBV5-5 and TRBJ2-7; D uncertain. The germline V gene encodes CDR1 SGHKS and CDR2 YYEKEE (reference sequence). Trimming stripped 0 bases from V and 4 bases from J, with 5 bases between. This CDR3 has 12 residues.

The rearrangement links TRBV5-1 to TRBJ2-7; D is perhaps TRBD1 (6 bases). Germline assignment: CDR1 SGHRS and CDR2 YFSETQ. The CDR3 contains 15 residues. V was cut by 3 bases and J by 5 bases, with 18 bases left in between. CDR3: CASSWTKGVGDEQYF. The CDR3 nucleotides are TGCGCCAGCAGCTGGACCAAGGGGGTAGGAGACGAGCAGTACTTC.

This chain uses TRBV28 with TRBJ1-3, with 8 bases that match TRBD1. Germline V gene sequence: CDR1 MDHEN, CDR2 SYDVKM. V was clipped by 4 bases and J by 0 bases; unmatched bases: 5. The CDR3 is made up of 16 amino acids. Here the CDR3 reads CASSSSGQGSGNTIYF. The CDR3 bases are TGTGCCAGCAGTTCCTCCGGACAGGGCTCTGGAAACACCATATATTTT.

The genes are TRBV7-9 and TRBJ1-2, with D tentatively TRBD1 (5 bases). The length of the CDR3 is 13 residues. The germline V gene encodes CDR1 SEHNR and CDR2 FQNEAQ (reference sequence). V was trimmed by 5 bases and J by 10 bases, leaving 17 bases between them. CDR3 nucleotide sequence: TGTGCCAGCAGCCAAGGTTCCAGGGACGACTACACCTTC. Protein sequence: CASSQGSRDDYTF.

The rearrangement links TRBV6-5 to TRBJ2-3; D is perhaps TRBD1 (6 bases). CDR3 size: 12 residues. In germline, CDR1 is MNHEY, CDR2 SVGAGI. Deletions cut 8 bases from V and 3 bases from J, with 9 bases between. The CDR3, as DNA: TGTGCCAGCGGGCAGGGGACAGATACGCAGTATTTT. This encodes CASGQGTDTQYF.

This clone was observed a handful of times. This specimen includes other DNA sequences encoding the same CDR3. The chain carries TRBV7-9 and TRBJ2-1, with a tentative D call TRBD2 (6 bases). Germline values: CDR1 SEHNR, CDR2 FQNEAQ (reference sequence). The CDR3 is made up of 15 amino acids. The V gene lost 6 bases and the J gene lost 1 base, with 13 bases spanning the gap. This CDR3 is CASRQTSGSYNEQFF. The CDR3 DNA reads as TGTGCCAGCAGGCAGACTAGTGGTTCCTACAATGAGCAGTTCTTC. Full variable domain (missing parts from reference TRBV7-9 and TRBJ2-1): DTGVSQNPRHKITKRGQNVTFRCDPISEHNRLYWYRQTLGQGPEFLTYFQNEAQLEKSRLLSDRFSAERPKGSFSTLEIQRTEQGDSAMYLCASRQTSGSYNEQFFGPGTRLTVL.

The rearrangement joins TRBV6-5 to TRBJ2-5; the match to TRBD1 covers 11 bases. Losses at the gene ends were 2 bases for V and 5 bases for J; bases not matched to a gene: 1. CDR3 length equals 14 residues. The germline V gene encodes CDR1 MNHEY and CDR2 SVGAGI. The CDR3 spells CASSYGTGGETQYF. CDR3 DNA sequence: TGTGCCAGCAGTTACGGGACAGGGGGGGAGACCCAGTACTTC.

The chain carries TRBV6-4 and TRBJ1-2; TRBD1 is a possible D gene (6 bases). Germline V gene lookup returns CDR1 MRHNA and CDR2 SNTAGT. The CDR3 has 12 residues. The V end was cut by 3 bases, the J end by 5 bases, with 7 bases between. The CDR3 region is CASSEGGYGYTF. In DNA, the CDR3 is TGTGCCAGCAGTGAAGGGGGGTATGGCTACACCTTC.

This chain uses TRBV11-3 with TRBJ2-2; D might be TRBD1 or TRBD2, each matching 5 bases. Germline lookup yields CDR1 SGHNT and CDR2 YENEEA. Deletions cut 5 bases from V and 4 bases from J, with 17 bases between. This CDR3 is 16 amino acids long. The CDR3 DNA sequence: TGTGCCAGCAGCCGTCGGGGCGGCGCGACCACCGGGGAGCTGTTTTTT. This sequence encodes CASSRRGGATTGELFF. Full variable domain (missing parts from reference TRBV11-3 and TRBJ2-2): EAGVVQSPRYKIIEKKQPVAFWCNPISGHNTLYWYLQNLGQGPELLIRYENEEAVDDSQLPKDRFSAERLKGVDSTLKIQPAELGDSAVYLCASSRRGGATTGELFFGEGSRLTVL.

This chain connects TRBV28 to TRBJ1-1; D is unresolved. Trimming took off 6 bases at V and 0 bases at J, with 11 bases between the two ends. Per germline, CDR1 MDHEN and CDR2 SYDVKM. This CDR3 comprises 14 residues. The CDR3 DNA sequence: TGTGCCAGCAGACCGACTGAACTGAACACTGAAGCTTTCTTT. Translation: CASRPTELNTEAFF.

This clone was counted a single time. J is TRBJ1-1 and V is TRBV2; D may be TRBD1 (5 bases). CDR3 length equals 15 residues. The germline CDR1 and CDR2 sequences are SNHLY and FYNNEI. V shed 4 bases and J shed 1 base, with 13 bases lying between them. The CDR3 sequence: CASSALGEGNTEAFF. The CDR3 DNA follows: TGTGCCAGCAGTGCCCTAGGGGAGGGGAACACTGAAGCTTTCTTT.

This chain joins TRBV5-6 and TRBJ2-1, with TRBD2 matching over 9 bases. CDR3 length: 17 residues. Trimming took 4 bases from V and 6 from J; bases not matched to a gene: 14. Germline values: CDR1 SGHDT, CDR2 YYEEEE. CDR3 protein: CASSLLLSGGPGNEQFF. CDR3 DNA sequence: TGTGCCAGCAGCCTTCTACTGAGCGGGGGGCCGGGCAATGAGCAGTTCTTC. Based on the CDR3 plus reference TRBV5-6 and TRBJ2-1, the full variable domain is DAGVTQSPTHLIKTRGQQVTLRCSPKSGHDTVSWYQQALGQGPQFIFQYYEEEERQRGNFPDRFSGHQFPNYSSELNVNALLLGDSALYLCASSLLLSGGPGNEQFFGPGTRLTVL.

The chain carries TRBV28 and TRBJ1-4; D is undetermined. The CDR3 has 11 amino acids. Per germline, CDR1 MDHEN and CDR2 SYDVKM. V was clipped by 7 bases and J by 5 bases, with 5 bases between them. The CDR3 loop is CASTLNEKLFF. The CDR3 DNA reads as TGTGCCAGCACATTAAATGAAAAACTGTTTTTT.

The chain recombines TRBV2 with TRBJ2-7; D is perhaps TRBD2 (6 bases). With 8 bases removed from V and 3 bases from J, the gap between germline ends came to 29 bases. Germline assignment: CDR1 SNHLY and CDR2 FYNNEI. This CDR3 spans 18 amino acids. The CDR3 DNA reads TGTGCCAGCGGAGATCCGACCGGGGGACGGGGCAGGGACTACGAGCAGTACTTC. Translated: CASGDPTGGRGRDYEQYF.

The chain combines TRBV28 with TRBJ2-4; D not resolved. Trimming took off 3 bases at V and 0 bases at J, with 15 bases between the two ends. The germline gives CDR1 MDHEN, CDR2 SYDVKM. The CDR3 consists of 17 residues. CDR3: CASSFGRWNLAKNIQYF. The CDR3, as DNA: TGTGCCAGCAGTTTCGGGCGTTGGAACCTAGCCAAAAACATTCAGTACTTC.

This clone was observed a handful of times. The chain combines TRBV4-2 with TRBJ2-3, with 11 nucleotides matching TRBD2. Germline trimming cut 2 bases from V and 3 bases from J; bases unmatched to any gene: 16. The CDR3 extends over 20 amino acids. Germline V CDR1 and CDR2: LGHNA, YNFKEQ. In DNA, the CDR3 is TGTGCCAGCAGCCAAATATTAAACCCGACTAGCGGGGTTGGAACAGATACGCAGTATTTT. This encodes CASSQILNPTSGVGTDTQYF.

The chain is built from TRBV6-1 and TRBJ2-2, with TRBD2 identical over 8 bases. The CDR3 runs to 15 residues. CDR1 MNHNS and CDR2 SASEGT come from the germline V gene. V was clipped by 6 bases and J by 5 bases; unmatched bases: 8. CDR3 protein: CASSAGGAGTGELFF. The CDR3 region has the DNA TGTGCCAGCAGCGCGGGAGGTGCAGGGACCGGGGAGCTGTTTTTT.

The chain employs TRBV9 and TRBJ2-2; TRBD1 agrees at 8 bases. Trimming cost V 0 bases and J 1 base; bases outside gene matches: 2. The CDR3 length is 16 residues. Per the germline V gene, CDR1 is SGDLS and CDR2 is YYNGEE. The CDR3 coding sequence is TGTGCCAGCAGCGTAGATGACAGGGGGAACACCGGGGAGCTGTTTTTT. It encodes CASSVDDRGNTGELFF.

The chain combines TRBV29-1 with TRBJ2-3, with 11 nucleotides matching TRBD2. This CDR3 spans 15 amino acids. After removal of 5 bases from V and 4 bases from J, the junction contained 8 bases not matched to a gene. CDR1 and CDR2 (germline): SQVTM, ANQGSEA. CDR3 sequence: CSVRGSGGVADTQYF. The DNA of the CDR3 is TGCAGCGTTCGGGGTAGCGGGGGGGTCGCAGATACGCAGTATTTT.